The subject of this entry is one TCR beta chain. Its antigen remains unknown. The data were taken from a study of cytomegalovirus exposure and HLA in healthy donors. General study points: Later work associated roughly 17,000 TCR beta sequences with HLA alleles at 0.05 false discovery rate.

Germline CDR1 reads SGHVS; CDR2 reads FQNEAQ. The CDR3 extends over 16 amino acids. V shed 1 base and J 5 bases; nucleotides not matched to a gene: 11. PCR involved 60 Vbeta and 13 Jbeta primers. Generated by immunoSEQ multiplex PCR, the TCRdb table keeps only in-frame clones and is missing some. The sample carries fewer than 250,000 clones, approximately 81% recorded once. The clonotype comes from a human donor in good health. The chain employs TRBV7-8 and TRBJ2-7; 7 bases are a match to TRBD2. Sequencing was performed on PBMCs. The CDR3 loop is CASSLVGRLALDEQYF. In DNA, the CDR3 is TGTGCCAGCAGCTTAGTAGGCCGACTAGCACTCGACGAGCAGTACTTC.